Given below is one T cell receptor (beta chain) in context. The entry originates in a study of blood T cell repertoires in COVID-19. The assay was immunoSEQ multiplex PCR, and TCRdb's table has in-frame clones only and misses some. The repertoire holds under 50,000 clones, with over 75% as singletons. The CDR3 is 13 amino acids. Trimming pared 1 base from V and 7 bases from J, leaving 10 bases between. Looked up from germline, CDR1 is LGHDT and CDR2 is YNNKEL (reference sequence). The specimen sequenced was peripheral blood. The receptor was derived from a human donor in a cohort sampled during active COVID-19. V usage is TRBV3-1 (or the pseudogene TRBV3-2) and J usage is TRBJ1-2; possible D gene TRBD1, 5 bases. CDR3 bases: TGTGCCAGCAGCCAAGGACAGATGGGTGGCTACACCTTC. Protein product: CASSQGQMGGYTF.